The 22 T cell receptor beta chains below come from one sample, sequenced in a study of neoadjuvant nivolumab and ipilimumab in lung cancer. TCRdb keeps only in-frame clones here, not all; method: immunoSEQ multiplex PCR. The sample lists about 27,000 clones, about 75% occurring once. The source material was tumor tissue, sampled after neoadjuvant nivolumab, alone or with ipilimumab, at or shortly before surgery. The receptors here all came from an adult with non-small cell lung cancer.

This sequence joins TRBV25-1 and TRBJ2-1; no clear D. V gave up 4 bases and J gave up 8 bases, with 6 bases separating them. Looked up from germline, CDR1 is MGHDK and CDR2 is SYGVNS. CDR3 size: 11 residues. CDR3 residues: CASSGFDEQFF. The CDR3 nucleotides read TGTGCCAGCAGTGGCTTCGATGAGCAGTTCTTC.

The gene calls are TRBV5-1 and TRBJ2-2, with 11 bases aligning to TRBD2. This CDR3 region has 15 residues. The ends lost 2 bases at V and 6 bases at J; junction bases unmatched: 3. Germline V lookup: CDR1 SGHRS, CDR2 YFSETQ. The CDR3 protein is CASSFGTSGPGELFF. DNA of the CDR3: TGCGCCAGCAGCTTCGGGACTAGCGGCCCCGGGGAGCTGTTTTTT.

There are a few counts of this clone. V and J are TRBV5-1 and TRBJ1-1; D is unresolved. CDR1 and CDR2 from the germline V gene are SGHRS and YFSETQ. The CDR3 is 12 amino acids. The germline V and J ends were trimmed by 6 bases and 3 bases, with 9 bases remaining between them. CDR3 sequence (DNA): TGCGCCAGCACCCAGGACTACACTGAAGCTTTCTTT. Translating it yields CASTQDYTEAFF.

V gene TRBV4-3 combines with J gene TRBJ2-2, with D hard to call. Germline V gene lookup returns CDR1 LGHNA and CDR2 YSLEER. The length of the CDR3 is 14 residues. V was clipped by 0 bases and J by 3 bases, with 5 bases between them. The CDR3 DNA reads TGCGCCAGCAGCCAAGACCACCACACCGGGGAGCTGTTTTTT. Translated, it gives CASSQDHHTGELFF.

V is TRBV6-1 and J is TRBJ2-7, with D maybe TRBD2 (6 bases). CDR3 length equals 15 residues. V dropped 1 base and J dropped 7 bases, with 17 bases sitting between them. Germline assignment: CDR1 MNHNS and CDR2 SASEGT. CDR3 sequence (DNA): TGTGCCAGCAGTGAAGGGGACGTACCCGGAGGGGAGCAGTACTTC. Protein: CASSEGDVPGGEQYF.

The V gene is TRBV18, the J gene TRBJ1-3, with TRBD1 identical over 7 bases. Trimming took 3 bases from V and 4 from J; bases not matched to a gene: 6. The germline gives CDR1 KGHSH, CDR2 LQKENI. CDR3 length: 15 amino acids. The CDR3 is CASSPFTGDGNTIYF. The CDR3 DNA sequence: TGTGCCAGCTCACCGTTTACAGGGGACGGAAACACCATATATTTT.

The gene calls are TRBV5-1 and TRBJ1-4, with D perhaps matching TRBD1 (6 bases). Looked up from germline, CDR1 is SGHRS and CDR2 is YFSETQ. Between the trimmed V and J ends, which lost 0 bases and 8 bases, there was a span of 11 bases. The CDR3 has 14 amino acids. The CDR3 bases are TGCGCCAGCAGCTTGGTGGGGGCCGGGGAAAAACTGTTTTTT. Translating gives CASSLVGAGEKLFF.

The gene calls are TRBV2 and TRBJ1-2; 7 bases align to TRBD1. There are 16 residues in the CDR3. After removal of 8 bases from V and 6 bases from J, the junction contained 18 bases not matched to a gene. Germline V gene data show CDR1 as SNHLY and CDR2 as FYNNEI. CDR3 nucleotides: TGTGCCAGCTCGTCGACAGGCACAGGGGTATTGGATGGCTACACCTTC. This sequence encodes CASSSTGTGVLDGYTF.

This chain links TRBV2 with TRBJ2-1, with unresolved D. CDR3 size: 12 residues. Germline-derived CDR1 and CDR2 are SNHLY and FYNNEI. The V and J ends lost 3 bases and 4 bases respectively, with 4 bases between them. DNA of the CDR3: TGTGCCAGCAGTGACACTTACAATGAGCAGTTCTTC. As protein: CASSDTYNEQFF.

This chain joins TRBV7-3 and TRBJ2-2; D is unclear. Trimming stripped 0 bases from V and 0 bases from J, with 2 bases between. Germline-derived CDR1 and CDR2 are SGHTA and FQGTGA. The CDR3 runs 14 residues. The CDR3 DNA reads as TGTGCCAGCAGCTTAACAGCGAACACCGGGGAGCTGTTTTTT. Encoded protein: CASSLTANTGELFF.

This chain connects TRBV7-3 to TRBJ1-2; 8 nucleotides match TRBD1. This CDR3 spans 13 amino acids. The V gene's germline CDR1 is SGHTA and CDR2 FQGTGA. Trimming at V came to 9 bases and at J to 8 bases, leaving 11 bases not matched to a gene. The CDR3 coding sequence is TGTGCCAGTGCTCTAGGACAGGGATACGGCTACACCTTC. It is translated as CASALGQGYGYTF.

This clone was picked up a small number of times. The V gene is TRBV6-5, the J gene TRBJ1-6, with 8 bases matching TRBD1. The ends lost 4 bases at V and 7 bases at J; junction bases unmatched: 9. The V gene's germline CDR1 is MNHEY and CDR2 SVGAGI. The CDR3 has 16 amino acids. The CDR3 DNA reads TGTGCCAGCAGTTTCTACAGGGGGTGGAGGAATTCACCCCTCCACTTT. Translated: CASSFYRGWRNSPLHF.

The chain combines TRBV6-5 with TRBJ2-5; D may be TRBD2 (6 bases). Germline V gene sequence: CDR1 MNHEY, CDR2 SVGAGI. The V end lost 4 bases, the J end lost 5 bases, and 11 bases lay between the germline ends. This CDR3 contains 13 residues. CDR3 in amino acids: CASSSLGGETQYF. DNA of the CDR3: TGTGCCAGCAGTTCCTTGGGAGGTGAGACCCAGTACTTC.

This clone came up once. The rearrangement joins TRBV7-9 to TRBJ2-7; no firm D call. V gave up 3 bases and J gave up 6 bases, with 15 bases separating them. The V gene's germline CDR1 is SEHNR and CDR2 FQNEAQ (reference sequence). There are 14 residues in the CDR3. CDR3 residues: CASSLDVLNTEQYF. CDR3 sequence (DNA): TGTGCCAGCAGCTTGGATGTCTTGAATACCGAGCAGTACTTC. Supplemented by reference TRBV7-9 and TRBJ2-7, the full variable domain reads DTGVSQNPRHKITKRGQNVTFRCDPISEHNRLYWYRQTLGQGPEFLTYFQNEAQLEKSRLLSDRFSAERPKGSFSTLEIQRTEQGDSAMYLCASSLDVLNTEQYFGPGTRLTVT.

The chain recombines TRBV6-5 with TRBJ1-1, with unresolved D. V lost 4 bases, J lost 3 bases, and 9 bases lay in between. There are 13 residues in the CDR3. Per the germline V gene, CDR1 is MNHEY and CDR2 is SVGAGI. CDR3 DNA sequence: TGTGCCAGCAGTTTTTCTCCGGACACTGAAGCTTTCTTT. This codes for CASSFSPDTEAFF.

A remark on this clone: Other DNA sequences in the same sample also yield this CDR3. The rearrangement links TRBV7-8 to TRBJ1-1, with D unclear. Germline lookup yields CDR1 SGHVS and CDR2 FQNEAQ. The CDR3 contains 14 residues. With 3 bases removed from V and 0 bases from J, the gap between germline ends came to 8 bases. The CDR3 sequence is CASSFGQMNTEAFF. The DNA of the CDR3 is TGTGCCAGCAGCTTCGGGCAGATGAACACTGAAGCTTTCTTT.

This clone has just a few counts. The chain couples TRBV18 to TRBJ1-2; D remains ambiguous. CDR3 length equals 14 residues. Trimming took off 1 base at V and 5 bases at J, with 11 bases between the two ends. Germline loops: CDR1 KGHSH, CDR2 LQKENI. CDR3 sequence (DNA): TGTGCCAGCTCACCACGGGCGGCGACTTATGGCTACACCTTC. It codes for CASSPRAATYGYTF.

The chain is built from TRBV5-5 and TRBJ2-7; D unresolved. Trimming pared 2 bases from V and 0 bases from J, leaving 12 bases between. Germline CDR1 is SGHKS and CDR2 is YYEKEE (reference sequence). The CDR3 consists of 15 residues. Written as DNA, the CDR3 is TGTGCCAGCAGCTTTGGTGGAACAGCCTCCTACGAGCAGTACTTC. Encoded protein: CASSFGGTASYEQYF. The variable domain in full, completed from reference TRBV5-5 and TRBJ2-7, reads DAGVTQSPTHLIKTRGQQVTLRCSPISGHKSVSWYQQVLGQGPQFIFQYYEKEERGRGNFPDRFSARQFPNYSSELNVNALLLGDSALYLCASSFGGTASYEQYFGPGTRLTVT.

The gene calls are TRBV6-5 and TRBJ2-5; D is ambiguous. Trimming took off 5 bases at V and 4 bases at J, with 11 bases between the two ends. Germline-derived CDR1 and CDR2 are MNHEY and SVGAGI. This CDR3 is built from 13 residues. CDR3 sequence: CASSGYRRETQYF. The CDR3 bases are TGTGCCAGCAGTGGATACCGGCGAGAGACCCAGTACTTC.

This clone appeared once. The V call is TRBV2, the J call TRBJ1-6; a weak D match, TRBD1 (6 bases). This CDR3 has 14 amino acids. With 7 bases removed from V and 5 bases from J, the gap between germline ends came to 12 bases. In germline, CDR1 is SNHLY, CDR2 FYNNEI. The CDR3 region has the DNA TGTGCCAGCAAGCGGACAGAAGATAATTCACCCCTCCACTTT. It codes for CASKRTEDNSPLHF.

This clone is categorized as medium-sized. The rearrangement joins TRBV5-1 to TRBJ1-5; D is unresolved. Germline V gene lookup returns CDR1 SGHRS and CDR2 YFSETQ. V gave up 3 bases and J gave up 7 bases, with 11 bases separating them. CDR3 length: 13 amino acids. The CDR3 protein is CASSSDAGQPQHF. The CDR3 region has the DNA TGCGCCAGCAGCTCGGACGCTGGGCAGCCCCAGCATTTT. The full variable domain, in which reference TRBV5-1 and TRBJ1-5 provide the parts outside the CDR3, is KAGVTQTPRYLIKTRGQQVTLSCSPISGHRSVSWYQQTPGQGLQFLFEYFSETQRNKGNFPGRFSGRQFSNSRSEMNVSTLELGDSALYLCASSSDAGQPQHFGDGTRLSIL.

This rearrangement joins TRBV5-5 to TRBJ2-1, with D unresolved. V gave up 4 bases and J gave up 7 bases, with 12 bases separating them. Germline CDR1 SGHKS, CDR2 YYEKEE (reference sequence). This CDR3 is built from 13 residues. For the CDR3, the DNA is TGTGCCAGCAGCGTTCTGTTAGATAATGAGCAGTTCTTC. Its protein product is CASSVLLDNEQFF.